This T cell receptor (beta chain) was recovered during a study of T-cell reconstitution after alpha-beta-depleted transplantation in children. This clonotype came up a few times. Unique molecular identifiers were built into the TCRbeta library. TCRdb used MiXCR to reprocess the PCR reads, holding one entry per CDR3 protein. The data show about half a million distinct CDR3 sequences, approximately 13% seen once. Looked up from germline, CDR1 is SEHNR and CDR2 is FQNEAQ (reference sequence). The CDR3 contains 15 residues. V gave up 5 bases and J gave up 3 bases, with 17 bases separating them. Sequenced here: PBMCs from the stem cell graft donor, sampled from the stem cell graft. The chain joins TRBV7-9 to TRBJ2-7; TRBD1 is a possible D gene (5 bases). This sequence originates from a human donor who donated a stem cell graft to a child with combined immunodeficiency. The CDR3 nucleotides are TGTGCCAGCAGCCCTCAGGGTCTGGCTCTCTACGAGCAGTACTTC. Protein sequence: CASSPQGLALYEQYF.